Following are 19 T cell receptor beta chains from one sample sequenced in a study of T cell responses to AZD1222 COVID-19 vaccine. Clones were read by immunoSEQ multiplex PCR, and TCRdb kept only the in-frame ones, dropping some. This table holds some 130,000 clones, approximately 88% found once. Here the sequenced sample was peripheral blood, taken on day 0 of MenACWY control vaccination. Receptors were obtained from an adult in good health.

This clone was counted a few times. J is TRBJ2-2 and V is TRBV11-3; TRBD1 matches 7 bases. Germline CDR1 is SGHNT and CDR2 is YENEEA. Trimming cost V 5 bases and J 7 bases; bases outside gene matches: 4. There are 13 residues in the CDR3. The CDR3 nucleotides read TGTGCCAGCAGCCCCAGGGGGAACGGGGAGCTGTTTTTT. Residues: CASSPRGNGELFF.

V and J are TRBV4-2 and TRBJ1-1, with D maybe TRBD1 (5 bases). There are 14 residues in the CDR3. The V gene's germline CDR1 is LGHNA and CDR2 YNFKEQ. With 4 bases removed from V and 0 bases from J, the gap between germline ends came to 9 bases. The CDR3 reads CASSLGGVNTEAFF. CDR3 coding DNA: TGTGCCAGCAGCCTCGGAGGGGTGAACACTGAAGCTTTCTTT.

The chain employs TRBV9 and TRBJ1-4; possibly TRBD1 for D (6 bases). The CDR3 spans 14 residues. With 2 bases removed from V and 2 bases from J, the gap between germline ends came to 7 bases. Germline CDR1 reads SGDLS; CDR2 reads YYNGEE. The CDR3 reads CASSVTGTNEKLFF. The CDR3 DNA follows: TGTGCCAGCAGCGTCACAGGGACTAATGAAAAACTGTTTTTT.

This chain uses TRBV7-9 with TRBJ2-5; possible D gene TRBD2, 5 bases. Germline CDR1 and CDR2: SEHNR and FQNEAQ (reference sequence). V was pared by 1 base and J by 8 bases, with 14 bases between. The CDR3 has 14 amino acids. The CDR3: CASSLDGLKITQYF. Written as DNA, the CDR3 is TGTGCCAGCAGCTTAGACGGACTCAAGATAACCCAGTACTTC.

J is TRBJ1-2 and V is TRBV28; D is unclear. CDR1 is MDHEN, CDR2 SYDVKM, per germline. The CDR3 contains 14 residues. Trimming removed 3 bases at V and 8 bases at J, with 16 bases between. The chain's CDR3 is CASSFFPQANGYTF. In DNA form, the CDR3 reads TGTGCCAGCAGTTTCTTTCCGCAGGCAAACGGCTACACCTTC.

In nucleotides, the CDR3 is TGTGCCACCAGTGAACCTGGGACAGGGGGACGGGAGTACTTC. Its translation: CATSEPGTGGREYF. This chain joins TRBV24-1 and TRBJ2-7, with 11 nucleotides matching TRBD1. V shed 4 bases and J 11 bases; nucleotides not matched to a gene: 9. Germline V gives CDR1 KGHDR, CDR2 SFDVKD. CDR3 length: 14 amino acids.

V and J are TRBV7-9 and TRBJ1-3; 8 positions agree with TRBD1. Trimming removed 7 bases from V and 8 bases from J; junction bases left unmatched: 13. This CDR3 region has 15 residues. Germline CDR1 is SEHNR and CDR2 is FQNEAQ (reference sequence). CDR3 DNA: TGTGCCAGCAACCCGCCGGAGACAGGGGAAGACACCATATATTTT. It specifies CASNPPETGEDTIYF.

The chain couples TRBV19 to TRBJ1-2; no definite D call. This CDR3 is 14 amino acids long. Trimming shortened V by 7 bases and J by 3 bases, and 15 bases separated the two germline ends. Germline V lookup: CDR1 LNHDA, CDR2 SQIVND (reference sequence). The CDR3 loop reads CASINIGKDYGYTF. The CDR3 DNA sequence: TGTGCCAGTATCAACATCGGGAAGGACTATGGCTACACCTTC.

This clone was seen only once. The V gene is TRBV7-9, the J gene TRBJ2-4; a weak D match, TRBD2 (6 bases). The V and J ends lost 5 bases and 0 bases respectively, with 17 bases between them. CDR3 length: 17 amino acids. Per the germline V gene, CDR1 is SEHNR and CDR2 is FQNEAQ (reference sequence). CDR3 residues: CASSRDLNTLAKNIQYF. CDR3 sequence (DNA): TGTGCCAGCAGCCGGGACTTGAATACCCTAGCCAAAAACATTCAGTACTTC.

CDR3 loop: CASRPGLASGELFF. For the CDR3, the DNA is TGTGCCAGCAGACCGGGACTAGCTTCCGGGGAGCTGTTTTTT. V usage is TRBV6-5 and J usage is TRBJ2-2; TRBD2 matches at 9 bases. This CDR3 region has 14 residues. The V and J ends lost 6 bases and 6 bases, in that order; junction bases with no gene match: 5. Germline-derived CDR1 and CDR2 are MNHEY and SVGAGI.

This chain uses TRBV5-1 with TRBJ2-1; 7 positions match TRBD2. In germline, CDR1 is SGHRS, CDR2 YFSETQ. The CDR3 is made up of 14 amino acids. With 4 bases clipped from V and 3 bases from J, the junction kept 4 bases outside the gene matches. DNA for the CDR3: TGCGCCAGCAGCCCGGGACTACACTACAATGAGCAGTTCTTC. Translation gives CASSPGLHYNEQFF.

The CDR3 DNA is TGTGCCAGCAGCTTCACAGGGGGCACTGAAGCTTTCTTT. As protein: CASSFTGGTEAFF. The chain uses TRBV7-3 and TRBJ1-1; 8 bases align to TRBD1. V gave up 3 bases and J gave up 4 bases; unmatched junction bases: 1. CDR3 length: 13 residues. Germline-derived CDR1 and CDR2 are SGHTA and FQGTGA.

This clone was seen only once. The chain is built from TRBV11-2 and TRBJ2-7; D is perhaps TRBD1 or TRBD2 (6 bases each). This CDR3 has 17 residues. The ends were cut back, 0 bases at V and 4 bases at J, with 19 bases in the middle. CDR1 SGHAT and CDR2 FQNNGV come from the germline V gene. This CDR3 is CASSLEVWGAQKYEQYF. The CDR3 DNA reads TGTGCCAGCAGCTTAGAGGTGTGGGGGGCGCAAAAATACGAGCAGTACTTC.

The J gene is TRBJ2-7, the V gene TRBV4-2; 11 nucleotides match TRBD2. This CDR3 region has 17 residues. The J segment lost 2 bases and the V segment lost 1 base, leaving 7 bases of the junction unmatched. Germline loops: CDR1 LGHNA, CDR2 YNFKEQ. CDR3 DNA: TGTGCCAGCAGCCAAGCCGCCGGGACTAGCGGAGCCTACGAGCAGTACTTC. Translated: CASSQAAGTSGAYEQYF.

This clone was detected once. J is TRBJ2-2 and V is TRBV4-1; D ambiguous. The V gene's germline CDR1 is MGHRA and CDR2 YSYEKL. The V gene lost 1 base and the J gene lost 6 bases, with 9 bases spanning the gap. CDR3 length equals 14 residues. The CDR3 here is CASSQALVAGELFF. The CDR3 nucleotides read TGCGCCAGCAGCCAAGCCCTGGTGGCCGGGGAGCTGTTTTTT.

The chain recombines TRBV2 with TRBJ1-5; D uncertain. Germline CDR1 is SNHLY and CDR2 is FYNNEI. Trimming pared 5 bases from V and 7 bases from J, leaving 12 bases between. This CDR3 spans 13 amino acids. CDR3 in amino acids: CASSLDPGQPQHF. The CDR3 DNA sequence: TGTGCCAGCAGTTTGGACCCAGGACAGCCCCAGCATTTT.

CDR3 DNA: TGTGCCAGCAGCCAACCGAGACACCGCCGGGGCTACACCTTC. This translates into CASSQPRHRRGYTF. The chain uses TRBV5-6 and TRBJ1-2; no clear D. CDR1 is SGHDT, CDR2 YYEEEE, per germline. This CDR3 is built from 14 residues. V lost 4 bases and J 8 bases, leaving 18 bases between the germline ends.

In this sample, this clone turned up a few times. The chain is built from TRBV30 and TRBJ2-3, with D possibly TRBD1 on 6 matching bases. Trimming took off 2 bases at V and 13 bases at J, with 16 bases between the two ends. Per germline, CDR1 GTSNPN and CDR2 SVGIG (reference sequence). This CDR3 is 12 amino acids long. The CDR3 is CAWSQQGQKKYF. The CDR3 bases are TGTGCCTGGAGTCAACAGGGACAAAAGAAGTATTTT.

This chain links TRBV25-1 with TRBJ2-5, with TRBD2 matching over 13 bases. V shed 1 base and J 4 bases; nucleotides not matched to a gene: 6. This CDR3 has 17 residues. Germline assignment: CDR1 MGHDK and CDR2 SYGVNS. CDR3 sequence: CASSESIRLAGGETQYF. CDR3 coding DNA: TGTGCCAGCAGTGAATCCATACGACTAGCGGGAGGAGAGACCCAGTACTTC. Filled out from reference TRBV25-1 and TRBJ2-5, the complete variable domain reads EADIYQTPRYLVIGTGKKITLECSQTMGHDKMYWYQQDPGMELHLIHYSYGVNSTEKGDLSSESTVSRIRTEHFPLTLESARPSHTSQYLCASSESIRLAGGETQYFGPGTRLLVL.